The clone carrying this T cell receptor beta chain was observed a single time. The CDR3 spans 13 residues. CDR1 SGHRS and CDR2 YFSETQ come from the germline V gene. V lost 2 bases and J lost 9; bases outside the gene matches: 6. This sample stems from a study of control samples from healthy donors and cancer patients. The repertoire was sequenced with immunoSEQ multiplex PCR; TCRdb's copy has only in-frame clones and lacks some. Of 200,000 or so clones listed, roughly 94% were seen once; the top ten hold about 1.6%. The clonotype originates from a man aged 45-65 years in good health. The sample comprised blood. The J gene is TRBJ1-1, the V gene TRBV5-1; 8 bases line up with TRBD1. The CDR3 region has the DNA TGCGCCAGCAGCTTAATCGGACAGGGACAAGCTTTCTTT. Its protein is CASSLIGQGQAFF.